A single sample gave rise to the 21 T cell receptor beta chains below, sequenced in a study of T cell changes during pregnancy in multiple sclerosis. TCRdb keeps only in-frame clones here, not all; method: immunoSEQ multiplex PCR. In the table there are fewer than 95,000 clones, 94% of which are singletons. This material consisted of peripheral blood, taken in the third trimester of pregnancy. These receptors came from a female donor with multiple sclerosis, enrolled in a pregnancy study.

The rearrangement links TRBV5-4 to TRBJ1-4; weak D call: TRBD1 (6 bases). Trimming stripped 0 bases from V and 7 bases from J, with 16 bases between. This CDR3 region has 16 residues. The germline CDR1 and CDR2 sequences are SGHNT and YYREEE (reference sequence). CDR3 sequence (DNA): TGTGCCAGCAGCTTGGGAACAGGGTCGCGGGCTGAAAAACTGTTTTTT. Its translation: CASSLGTGSRAEKLFF.

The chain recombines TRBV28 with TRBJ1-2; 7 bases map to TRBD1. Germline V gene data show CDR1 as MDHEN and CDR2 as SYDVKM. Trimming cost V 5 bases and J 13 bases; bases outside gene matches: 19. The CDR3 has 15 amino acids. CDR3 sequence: CASSALLSGTALLTF. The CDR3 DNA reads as TGTGCCAGCAGTGCCCTCCTCTCCGGGACAGCCCTTCTCACCTTC.

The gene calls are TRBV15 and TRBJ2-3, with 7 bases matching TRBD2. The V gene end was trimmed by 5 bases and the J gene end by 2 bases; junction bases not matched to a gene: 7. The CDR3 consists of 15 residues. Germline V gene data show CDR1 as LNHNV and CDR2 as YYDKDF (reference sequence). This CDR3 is CATSLPSGITDTQYF. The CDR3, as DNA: TGTGCCACCAGCCTACCAAGCGGGATCACAGATACGCAGTATTTT.

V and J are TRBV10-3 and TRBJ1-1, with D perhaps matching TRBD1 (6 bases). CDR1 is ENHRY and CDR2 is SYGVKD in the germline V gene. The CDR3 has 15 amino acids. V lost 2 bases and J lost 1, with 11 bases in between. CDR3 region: CAISEGGAGNTEAFF. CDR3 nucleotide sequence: TGTGCCATCAGTGAGGGGGGCGCGGGGAACACTGAAGCTTTCTTT.

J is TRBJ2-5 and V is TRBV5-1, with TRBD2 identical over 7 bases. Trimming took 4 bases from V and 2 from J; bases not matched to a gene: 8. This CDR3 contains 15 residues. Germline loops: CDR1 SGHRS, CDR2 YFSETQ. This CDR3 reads CASSTSGLIQETQYF. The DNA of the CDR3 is TGCGCCAGCAGCACCTCGGGACTAATACAAGAGACCCAGTACTTC.

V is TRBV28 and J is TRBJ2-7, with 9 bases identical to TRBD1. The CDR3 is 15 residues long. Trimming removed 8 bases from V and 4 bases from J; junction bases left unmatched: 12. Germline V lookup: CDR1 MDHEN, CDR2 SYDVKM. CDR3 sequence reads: CASGQWGQGSYEQYF. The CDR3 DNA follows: TGTGCCAGCGGTCAATGGGGACAGGGATCATACGAGCAGTACTTC.

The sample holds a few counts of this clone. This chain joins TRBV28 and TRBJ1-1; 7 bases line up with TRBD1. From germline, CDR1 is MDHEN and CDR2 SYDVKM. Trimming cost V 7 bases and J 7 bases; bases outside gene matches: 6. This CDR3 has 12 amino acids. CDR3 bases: TGTGCCAGCATAAAAGGGGGCCTTGAAGCTTTCTTT. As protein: CASIKGGLEAFF.

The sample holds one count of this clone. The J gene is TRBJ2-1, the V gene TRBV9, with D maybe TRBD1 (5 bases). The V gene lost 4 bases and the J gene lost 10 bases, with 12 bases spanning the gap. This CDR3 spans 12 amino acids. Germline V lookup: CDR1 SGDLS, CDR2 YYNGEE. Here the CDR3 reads CASSIDSREQFF. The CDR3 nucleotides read TGTGCCAGCAGCATTGACAGTAGAGAGCAGTTCTTC.

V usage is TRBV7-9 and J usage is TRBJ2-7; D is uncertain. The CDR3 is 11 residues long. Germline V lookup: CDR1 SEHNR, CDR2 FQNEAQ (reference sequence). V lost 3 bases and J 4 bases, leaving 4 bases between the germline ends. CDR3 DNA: TGTGCCAGCAGCTTTTCGTACGAGCAGTACTTC. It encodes CASSFSYEQYF. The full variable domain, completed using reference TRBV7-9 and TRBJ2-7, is DTGVSQNPRHKITKRGQNVTFRCDPISEHNRLYWYRQTLGQGPEFLTYFQNEAQLEKSRLLSDRFSAERPKGSFSTLEIQRTEQGDSAMYLCASSFSYEQYFGPGTRLTVT.

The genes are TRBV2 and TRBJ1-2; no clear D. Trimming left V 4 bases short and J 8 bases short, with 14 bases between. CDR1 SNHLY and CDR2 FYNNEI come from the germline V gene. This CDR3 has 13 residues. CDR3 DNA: TGTGCCAGCAGTGCCCCTGGGCCGGAAGGCTACACCTTC. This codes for CASSAPGPEGYTF.

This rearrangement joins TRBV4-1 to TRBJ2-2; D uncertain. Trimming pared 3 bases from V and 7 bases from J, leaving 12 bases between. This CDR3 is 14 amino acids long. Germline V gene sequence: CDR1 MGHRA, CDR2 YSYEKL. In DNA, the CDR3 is TGCGCCAGCAGCCAGGCAGGCCCATTCGGGGAGCTGTTTTTT. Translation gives CASSQAGPFGELFF.

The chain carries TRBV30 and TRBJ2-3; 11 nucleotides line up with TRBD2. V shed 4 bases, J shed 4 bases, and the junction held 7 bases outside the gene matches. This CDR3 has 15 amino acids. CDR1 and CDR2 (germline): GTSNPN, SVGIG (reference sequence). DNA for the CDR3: TGTGCCTGGACACCGGGACTAGCGGTAGCAGATACGCAGTATTTT. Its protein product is CAWTPGLAVADTQYF.

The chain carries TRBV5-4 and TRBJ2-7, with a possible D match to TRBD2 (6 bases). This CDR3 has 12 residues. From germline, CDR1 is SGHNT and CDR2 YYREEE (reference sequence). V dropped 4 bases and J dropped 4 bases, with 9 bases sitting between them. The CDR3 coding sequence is TGTGCCAGCAGCGGGACTGGGTACGAGCAGTACTTC. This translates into CASSGTGYEQYF.

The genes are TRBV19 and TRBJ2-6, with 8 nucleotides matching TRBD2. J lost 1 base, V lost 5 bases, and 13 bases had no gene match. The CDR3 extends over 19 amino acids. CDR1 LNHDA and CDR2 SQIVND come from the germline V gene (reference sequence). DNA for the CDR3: TGTGCCAGTAGTCTGCGGGGGGCCAGGGAGACTTCTGGGGCCAACGTCCTGACTTTC. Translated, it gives CASSLRGARETSGANVLTF.

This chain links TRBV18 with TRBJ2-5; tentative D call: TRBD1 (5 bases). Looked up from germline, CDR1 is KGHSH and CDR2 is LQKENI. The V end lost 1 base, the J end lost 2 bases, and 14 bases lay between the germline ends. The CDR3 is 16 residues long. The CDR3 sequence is CASSPLPAQGQETQYF. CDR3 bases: TGTGCCAGCTCACCACTACCAGCCCAGGGTCAAGAGACCCAGTACTTC.

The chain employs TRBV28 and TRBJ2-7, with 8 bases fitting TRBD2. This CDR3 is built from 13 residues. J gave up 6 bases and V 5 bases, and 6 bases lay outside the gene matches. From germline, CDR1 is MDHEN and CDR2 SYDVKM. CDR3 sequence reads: CASSPGLDSEQYF. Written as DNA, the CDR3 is TGTGCCAGCAGTCCGGGACTAGACTCCGAGCAGTACTTC. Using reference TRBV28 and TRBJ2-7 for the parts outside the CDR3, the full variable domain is DVKVTQSSRYLVKRTGEKVFLECVQDMDHENMFWYRQDPGLGLRLIYFSYDVKMKEKGDIPEGYSVSREKKERFSLILESASTNQTSMYLCASSPGLDSEQYFGPGTRLTVT.

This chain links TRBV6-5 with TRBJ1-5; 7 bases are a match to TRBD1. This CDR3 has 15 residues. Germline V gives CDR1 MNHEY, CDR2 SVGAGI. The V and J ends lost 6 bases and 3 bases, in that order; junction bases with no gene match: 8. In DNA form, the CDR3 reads TGTGCCAGCAGCCTGGGACAGAACTACAATCAGCCCCAGCATTTT. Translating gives CASSLGQNYNQPQHF.

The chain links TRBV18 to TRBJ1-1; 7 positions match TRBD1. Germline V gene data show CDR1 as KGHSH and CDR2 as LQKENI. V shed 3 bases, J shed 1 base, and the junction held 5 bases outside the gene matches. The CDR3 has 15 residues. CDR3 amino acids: CASSPKKGANTEAFF. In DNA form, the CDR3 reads TGTGCCAGCTCACCTAAGAAGGGGGCGAACACTGAAGCTTTCTTT.

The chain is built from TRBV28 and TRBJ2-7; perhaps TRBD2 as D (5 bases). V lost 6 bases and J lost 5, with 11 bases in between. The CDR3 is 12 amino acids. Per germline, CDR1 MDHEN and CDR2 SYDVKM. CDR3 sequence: CASSLGRDEQYF. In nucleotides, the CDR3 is TGTGCCAGCAGCCTCGGGCGGGACGAGCAGTACTTC.

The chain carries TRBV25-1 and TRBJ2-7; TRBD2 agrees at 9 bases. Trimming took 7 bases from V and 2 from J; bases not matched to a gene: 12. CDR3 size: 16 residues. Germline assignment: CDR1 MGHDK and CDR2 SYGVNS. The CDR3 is CASTSGRGGLAYEQYF. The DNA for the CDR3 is TGTGCCAGCACCTCGGGGCGGGGGGGGCTCGCCTACGAGCAGTACTTC.

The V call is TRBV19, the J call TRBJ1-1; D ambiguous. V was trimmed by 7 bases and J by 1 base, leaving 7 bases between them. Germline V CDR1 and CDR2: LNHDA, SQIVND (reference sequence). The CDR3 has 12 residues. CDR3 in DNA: TGTGCCAGTACCGCGCGGAACACTGAAGCTTTCTTT. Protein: CASTARNTEAFF.